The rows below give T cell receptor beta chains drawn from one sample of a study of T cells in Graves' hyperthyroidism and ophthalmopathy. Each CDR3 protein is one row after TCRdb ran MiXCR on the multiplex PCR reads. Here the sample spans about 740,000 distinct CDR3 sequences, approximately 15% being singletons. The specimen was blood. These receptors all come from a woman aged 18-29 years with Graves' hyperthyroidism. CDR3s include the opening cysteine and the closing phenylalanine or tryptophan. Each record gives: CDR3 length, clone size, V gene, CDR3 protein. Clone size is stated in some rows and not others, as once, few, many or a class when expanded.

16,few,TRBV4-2,CASSRELAGGQETQYF
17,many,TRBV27,CASSLSGRPPGANVLTF
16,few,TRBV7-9,CASSPPGGGSYNEQFF
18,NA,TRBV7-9,CASSFSTGLKTSGDTQYF
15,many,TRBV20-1,CSARKLAGYTGELFF
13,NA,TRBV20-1,CSAVRGISYEQYF
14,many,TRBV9,CASSVEPGQGRAFF
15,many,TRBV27,CASSTFRLAGDEQFF
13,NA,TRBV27,CASSSRTVLRAFF
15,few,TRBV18,CASSPERGGARLASF
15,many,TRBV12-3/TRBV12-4,CASIRTGGSNQPQHF
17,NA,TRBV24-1,CATSDYGDRGFQETQYF
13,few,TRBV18,CASSPTGQQGYTF
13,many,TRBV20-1,CSAKRGAGETQYF
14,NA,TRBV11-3,CASSLAPGYYGYTF
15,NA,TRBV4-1,CASSQDGATQETQYF
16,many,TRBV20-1,CSASVRTSGRSYEQFF
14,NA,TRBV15,CATSRVQGYEPQHF
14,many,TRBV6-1,CASGGQYSNQPQHF
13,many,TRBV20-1,CSASSLWDTEAFF
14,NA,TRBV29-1,CSPGPGRGNTEAFF
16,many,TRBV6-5,CASSYSWVQWGDEQYF
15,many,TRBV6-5,CASSYSGGTNYGYTF
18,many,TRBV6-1,CASSERGLGPTSIYGYTF
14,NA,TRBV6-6,CASSYSRVTGELFF
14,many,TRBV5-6,CASSVWGGADGYTF
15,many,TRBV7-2,CASSLHRGWANVLTF
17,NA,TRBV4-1,CASSGTLAAANTGELFF
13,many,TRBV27,CASSFKGAGELFF
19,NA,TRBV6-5,CASSYSIRLRAGWGTEAFF
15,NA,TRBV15,CATSAGGLSSYEQYF
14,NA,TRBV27,CASKFGASTDTQYF
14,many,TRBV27,CASSMGPTGGEQFF
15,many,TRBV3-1,CASSQRSGGGGEQFF